Below are 24 T cell receptor beta chains sequenced from a single sample in a study of naive and memory T cell subsets. An equimolar mix of two oligonucleotides served as the beta constant-region primer for TRBC1 and TRBC2. TCRdb redid the calling of the UMI-ligation and nested PCR reads with MiXCR, one entry per CDR3 protein. The sample includes 120,000 to 150,000 distinct CDR3 sequences, about a sixth of them seen just once. Sequencing was performed on naive CD4+ T cells from blood. These receptors originate from a human donor in good health.

The rearrangement joins TRBV12-3 or TRBV12-4 to TRBJ1-6; 7 bases align to TRBD1. The CDR3 runs 16 residues. Unmatched junction bases numbered 11, after V lost 5 bases and J lost 7 bases. CDR3 in DNA: TGTGCCAGCAGTCGCTCGACGACAGGGCCAAATTCACCCCTCCACTTT. Amino acids: CASSRSTTGPNSPLHF.

V usage is TRBV10-3 and J usage is TRBJ1-5, with a tentative D call TRBD1 (5 bases). The CDR3 consists of 16 residues. Germline CDR1 ENHRY, CDR2 SYGVKD. Trimming removed 8 bases at V and 1 base at J, with 18 bases between. The CDR3 DNA reads as TGTGCCATCTCAGTCGGGACGGGCGGCAGCAATCAGCCCCAGCATTTT. Translation gives CAISVGTGGSNQPQHF.

This clonotype has a handful of counts. This chain links TRBV19 with TRBJ1-1; maybe TRBD1 (6 bases). CDR3 length equals 14 residues. Germline values: CDR1 LNHDA, CDR2 SQIVND (reference sequence). Trimming pared 0 bases from V and 3 bases from J, leaving 8 bases between. CDR3 nucleotides: TGTGCCAGTAGTATAGAGGGGGGGCACACTGAAGCTTTCTTT. Its translation: CASSIEGGHTEAFF.

This clonotype was seen more than once but under ten times. V is TRBV6-2 or TRBV6-3 and J is TRBJ2-1; 8 positions agree with TRBD2. CDR3 length: 15 amino acids. Trimming cost V 6 bases and J 8 bases; bases outside gene matches: 12. In germline, CDR1 is MNHEY, CDR2 SVGEGT. The CDR3 bases are TGTGCCAGCAGGGACGGGACTAGGGCGGCGGATGAGCAGTTCTTC. The encoded protein is CASRDGTRAADEQFF.

The rearrangement links TRBV27 to TRBJ2-2, with D perhaps TRBD2 (6 bases). The CDR3 length is 13 residues. Trimming cost V 4 bases and J 4 bases, with 7 bases left between them. Germline V lookup: CDR1 MNHEY, CDR2 SMNVEV (reference sequence). Here the CDR3 DNA reads TGTGCCAGCAGTTCTAGCGCCACCGGGGAGCTGTTTTTT. Residues: CASSSSATGELFF.

At least ten counts were recorded for this clonotype. The genes are TRBV19 and TRBJ2-3; D is undetermined. This CDR3 is built from 15 residues. Between the trimmed V and J ends, which lost 6 bases and 1 base, there was a span of 14 bases. Germline loops: CDR1 LNHDA, CDR2 SQIVND (reference sequence). The CDR3 is CASRAQSSGTDTQYF. The CDR3 nucleotides are TGTGCCAGTAGGGCCCAGTCCTCAGGCACAGATACGCAGTATTTT.

This clonotype was counted a few times. The CDR3 nucleotides read TGTGCCAGCAGCCAAGTTAGGCAGAAGAACACTGAAGCTTTCTTT. Protein sequence: CASSQVRQKNTEAFF. This chain joins TRBV4-2 and TRBJ1-1; D uncertain. The CDR3 covers 15 residues. V shed 1 base and J shed 1 base, with 10 bases lying between them. CDR1 and CDR2 from the germline V gene are LGHNA and YNFKEQ.

This clonotype has just a few counts. The chain couples TRBV28 to TRBJ2-5, with TRBD2 identical over 7 bases. With 3 bases clipped from V and 6 bases from J, the junction kept 4 bases outside the gene matches. The CDR3 sequence is 13 residues long. CDR1 is MDHEN and CDR2 is SYDVKM in the germline V gene. In DNA form, the CDR3 reads TGTGCCAGCAGTTTTTCCGGGAGGCAGACCCAGTACTTC. Translating it yields CASSFSGRQTQYF.

This clonotype came up a few times. This sequence joins TRBV5-1 and TRBJ2-1; 7 bases agree with TRBD2. The CDR3 length is 15 residues. With V trimmed by 1 base and J by 7 bases, 8 bases remained unmatched. The V gene's germline CDR1 is SGHRS and CDR2 YFSETQ. The CDR3, as DNA: TGCGCCAGCAGCTTGCCTAGCGGCCTGTCTAATGAGCAGTTCTTC. Its protein product is CASSLPSGLSNEQFF.

The rearrangement links TRBV9 to TRBJ2-1; TRBD1 is a possible D gene (7 bases). This CDR3 has 13 amino acids. Germline V gene sequence: CDR1 SGDLS, CDR2 YYNGEE. The V and J ends lost 3 bases and 12 bases respectively, with 16 bases between them. This CDR3 reads CASSASGGSGQFF. The DNA for the CDR3 is TGTGCCAGCAGCGCATCAGGGGGGTCCGGGCAGTTCTTC.

This clonotype has a handful of counts. V and J are TRBV20-1 and TRBJ2-3; D remains ambiguous. Germline V gene lookup returns CDR1 DFQATT and CDR2 SNEGSKA (reference sequence). The CDR3 contains 14 residues. V lost 2 bases to trimming and J lost 1 base, with 10 bases between them. CDR3 region: CSARSPLGTDTQYF. The CDR3 nucleotides read TGCAGTGCTAGATCCCCCTTAGGCACAGATACGCAGTATTTT.

Comment on this clonotype: This sequence may be a read error, since a much larger clone differs from it by one base. V and J are TRBV19 and TRBJ2-1; 8 nucleotides line up with TRBD2. CDR1 LNHDA and CDR2 SQIVND come from the germline V gene (reference sequence). Germline trimming cut 5 bases from V and 4 bases from J; bases unmatched to any gene: 7. The CDR3 has 15 amino acids. This CDR3 is CASSLGERGYNEQFF. The CDR3 DNA is TGTGCCAGTAGTTTAGGAGAGCGGGGGTACAATGAGCAGTTCTTC.

V gene TRBV20-1 combines with J gene TRBJ1-5; D is unclear. CDR1 and CDR2 (germline): DFQATT, SNEGSKA (reference sequence). The CDR3 is 15 residues long. With 2 bases removed from V and 5 bases from J, the gap between germline ends came to 16 bases. CDR3 nucleotide sequence: TGCAGTGCTAGACGCGACGCCTCTGAGGATCAGCCCCAGCATTTT. Amino acid sequence: CSARRDASEDQPQHF.

The chain carries TRBV19 and TRBJ1-3, with D unclear. The CDR3 extends over 18 amino acids. V lost 3 bases to trimming and J lost 0 bases, with 18 bases between them. The germline gives CDR1 LNHDA, CDR2 SQIVND (reference sequence). The CDR3: CASSIARTRRISGNTIYF. DNA for the CDR3: TGTGCCAGTAGTATTGCCAGGACCCGGCGGATCTCTGGAAACACCATATATTTT.

The chain joins TRBV18 to TRBJ1-4; D is possibly TRBD1 (6 bases). The germline V gene encodes CDR1 KGHSH and CDR2 LQKENI. The germline V and J ends were trimmed by 3 bases and 6 bases, with 14 bases remaining between them. This CDR3 is 15 amino acids long. CDR3 sequence (DNA): TGTGCCAGCTCACCGCCAGGGGATAATTATGAAAAACTGTTTTTT. The encoded protein is CASSPPGDNYEKLFF.

This clonotype was seen more than once but under ten times. This rearrangement joins TRBV2 to TRBJ2-2; 10 bases align to TRBD2. The junction had 7 bases not matched to a gene; V was cut back by 5 bases and J by 4 bases. Per the germline V gene, CDR1 is SNHLY and CDR2 is FYNNEI. The CDR3 covers 16 residues. The CDR3 DNA reads TGTGCCAGCAGTCAAAAGCGGGAGGGAGGCACCGGGGAGCTGTTTTTT. Protein product: CASSQKREGGTGELFF. Full variable domain (missing parts from reference TRBV2 and TRBJ2-2): EPEVTQTPSHQVTQMGQEVILRCVPISNHLYFYWYRQILGQKVEFLVSFYNNEISEKSEIFDDQFSVERPDGSNFTLKIRSTKLEDSAMYFCASSQKREGGTGELFFGEGSRLTVL.

This chain uses TRBV12-3 or TRBV12-4 with TRBJ1-1, with 11 positions matching TRBD1. V was pared by 5 bases and J by 5 bases, with 7 bases of the junction left unmatched. CDR3 length: 15 amino acids. CDR3 residues: CASSLGQGVRTEAFF. DNA of the CDR3: TGTGCCAGCAGTCTGGGACAGGGGGTACGGACTGAAGCTTTCTTT.

This clonotype appeared a few times. The chain carries TRBV20-1 and TRBJ2-7; 8 positions agree with TRBD1. CDR1 and CDR2 from the germline V gene are DFQATT and SNEGSKA (reference sequence). Losses at the gene ends were 5 bases for V and 4 bases for J; bases not matched to a gene: 13. This CDR3 comprises 15 residues. The CDR3 DNA is TGCAGTGCTGGAGTCGTCCAGGGGGCTGAGTACGAGCAGTACTTC. It encodes CSAGVVQGAEYEQYF.

This clonotype was seen a few times. The V and J genes are TRBV3-1 and TRBJ1-2; D remains ambiguous. V lost 3 bases, J lost 7 bases, and 6 bases lay in between. The CDR3 has 11 residues. Germline V gives CDR1 LGHDT, CDR2 YNNKEL (reference sequence). The CDR3 bases are TGTGCCAGCAGCCAGGGGTTTGGCTACACCTTC. Its protein is CASSQGFGYTF.

V is TRBV30 and J is TRBJ2-2, with 7 bases identical to TRBD1. The CDR3 runs to 15 residues. Germline-derived CDR1 and CDR2 are GTSNPN and SVGIG (reference sequence). The V gene end was trimmed by 2 bases and the J gene end by 0 bases; junction bases not matched to a gene: 3. Here the CDR3 reads CAWSLQGPNTGELFF. CDR3 DNA sequence: TGTGCCTGGAGTCTACAGGGGCCGAACACCGGGGAGCTGTTTTTT.

The J gene is TRBJ2-1, the V gene TRBV18; TRBD2 aligns across 7 bases. The CDR3 has 14 amino acids. J was trimmed by 2 bases and V by 2 bases; bases with no gene match: 0. The germline CDR1 and CDR2 sequences are KGHSH and LQKENI. CDR3 in DNA: TGTGCCAGCTCACCAGCGGGAGCCTACAATGAGCAGTTCTTC. The encoded protein is CASSPAGAYNEQFF.

The table lists this clonotype with a few counts. The chain couples TRBV27 to TRBJ1-2; D perhaps matches TRBD1 (6 bases). Germline CDR1 reads MNHEY; CDR2 reads SMNVEV (reference sequence). Trimming shortened V by 9 bases and J by 6 bases, and 14 bases separated the two germline ends. CDR3 length: 12 residues. The CDR3 nucleotides are TGTGCCAGTGCCCACAGGGAAGATGGCTACACCTTC. Its translation is CASAHREDGYTF.

The chain uses TRBV25-1 and TRBJ1-2; D is unclear. The CDR3 length is 14 residues. Trimming shortened V by 3 bases and J by 8 bases, and 16 bases separated the two germline ends. Germline CDR1 and CDR2: MGHDK and SYGVNS. CDR3 loop: CASSDHGETTGYTF. The CDR3 DNA sequence: TGTGCCAGCAGTGATCACGGCGAAACCACGGGCTACACCTTC.

This sequence joins TRBV4-2 and TRBJ2-1; weak D call: TRBD2 (10 bases). The CDR3 contains 21 residues. CDR1 and CDR2 (germline): LGHNA, YNFKEQ. Trimming left V 0 bases short and J 7 bases short, with 31 bases between. The CDR3 protein is CASSQDLGQGSPSGRGNEQFF. DNA for the CDR3: TGTGCCAGCAGCCAAGATCTAGGACAGGGGTCTCCTAGCGGGAGAGGGAATGAGCAGTTCTTC.